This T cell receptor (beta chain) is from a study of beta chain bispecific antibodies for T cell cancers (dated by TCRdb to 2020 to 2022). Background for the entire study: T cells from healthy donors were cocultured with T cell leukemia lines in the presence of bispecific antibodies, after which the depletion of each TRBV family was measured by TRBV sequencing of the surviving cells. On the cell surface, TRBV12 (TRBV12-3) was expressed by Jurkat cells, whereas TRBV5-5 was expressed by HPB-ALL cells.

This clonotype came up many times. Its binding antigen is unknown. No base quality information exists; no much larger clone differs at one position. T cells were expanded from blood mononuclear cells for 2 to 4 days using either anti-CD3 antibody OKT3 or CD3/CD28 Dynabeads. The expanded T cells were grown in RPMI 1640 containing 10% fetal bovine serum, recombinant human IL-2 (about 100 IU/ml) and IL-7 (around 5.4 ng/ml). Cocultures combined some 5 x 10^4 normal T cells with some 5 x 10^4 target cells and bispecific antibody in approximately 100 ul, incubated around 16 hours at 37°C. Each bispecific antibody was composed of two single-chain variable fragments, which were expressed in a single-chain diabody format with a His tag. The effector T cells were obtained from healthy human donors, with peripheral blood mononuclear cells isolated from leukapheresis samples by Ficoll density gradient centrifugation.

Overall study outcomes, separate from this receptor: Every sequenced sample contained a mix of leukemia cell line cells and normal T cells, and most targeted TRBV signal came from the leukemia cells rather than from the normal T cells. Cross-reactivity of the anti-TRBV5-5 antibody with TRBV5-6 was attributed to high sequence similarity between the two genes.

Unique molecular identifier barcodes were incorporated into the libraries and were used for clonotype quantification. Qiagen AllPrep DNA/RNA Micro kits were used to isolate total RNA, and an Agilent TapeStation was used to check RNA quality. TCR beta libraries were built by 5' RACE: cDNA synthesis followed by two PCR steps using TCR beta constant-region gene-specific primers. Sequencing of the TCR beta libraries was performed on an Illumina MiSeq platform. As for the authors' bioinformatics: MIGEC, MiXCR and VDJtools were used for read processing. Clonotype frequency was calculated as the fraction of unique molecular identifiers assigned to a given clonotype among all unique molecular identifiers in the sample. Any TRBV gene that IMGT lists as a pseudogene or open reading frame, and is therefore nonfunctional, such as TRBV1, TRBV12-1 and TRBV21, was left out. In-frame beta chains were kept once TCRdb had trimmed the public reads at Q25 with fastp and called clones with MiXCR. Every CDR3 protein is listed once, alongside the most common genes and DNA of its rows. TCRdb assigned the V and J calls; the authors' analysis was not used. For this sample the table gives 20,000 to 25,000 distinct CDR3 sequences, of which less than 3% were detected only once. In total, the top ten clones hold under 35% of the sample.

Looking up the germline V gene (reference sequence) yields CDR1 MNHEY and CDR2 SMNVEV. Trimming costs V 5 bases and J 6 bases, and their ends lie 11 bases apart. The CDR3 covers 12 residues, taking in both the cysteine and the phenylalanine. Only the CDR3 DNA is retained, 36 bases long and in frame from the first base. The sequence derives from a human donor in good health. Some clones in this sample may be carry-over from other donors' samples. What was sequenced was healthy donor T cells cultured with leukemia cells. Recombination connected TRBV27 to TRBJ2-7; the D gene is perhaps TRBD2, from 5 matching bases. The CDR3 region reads CASSTGSSEQYF. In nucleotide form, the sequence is TGTGCCAGCAGTACGGGGTCTAGCGAGCAGTACTTC.